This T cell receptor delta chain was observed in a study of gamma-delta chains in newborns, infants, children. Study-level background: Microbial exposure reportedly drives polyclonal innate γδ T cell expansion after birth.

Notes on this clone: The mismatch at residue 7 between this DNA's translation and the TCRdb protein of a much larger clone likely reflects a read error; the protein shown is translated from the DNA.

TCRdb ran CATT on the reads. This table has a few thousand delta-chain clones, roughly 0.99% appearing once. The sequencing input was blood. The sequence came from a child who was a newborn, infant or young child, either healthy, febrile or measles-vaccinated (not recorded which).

As DNA, the CDR3 is TGTGCCTGTGACACCGTACCGGGGAGCTCCTGGGACACCCGACAGATGTTTTTC. It encodes CACDTVPGSSWDTRQMFF. The chain recombines TRDV2 with TRDJ3, with D perhaps TRDD3 (5 bases). The length of the CDR3 is 18 residues. Trimming took off 0 bases at V and 0 bases at J, with 11 bases between the two ends. Germline V gene data show CDR1 as GEAIGNYY and CDR2 as EKD.